The entry below describes one T cell receptor beta chain. Original processing methods: Nucleated cell number was recorded as an estimate derived from reference gene primer amplification. The method was immunoSEQ multiplex PCR; TCRdb's version includes in-frame clones alone and lacks a portion of them. From that table come the V and J calls and clone size; the DNA was used to work out D and trimming. This table holds around 150,000 clones, roughly 91% found once. This sample stems from a study of blood T cell repertoires in COVID-19. V lost 1 base, J lost 7 bases, and 7 bases stayed unmatched. The CDR3 covers 15 residues. Germline values: CDR1 MDHEN, CDR2 SYDVKM.

This TCR was sampled from a woman aged 50 to 60 with acute or convalescent COVID-19. Sequenced: peripheral blood. The genes are TRBV28 and TRBJ1-2, with 9 bases lining up with TRBD1. The DNA of the CDR3 is TGTGCCAGCAGTTTATTACAGGGGGCGTATATTGGCTACACCTTC. Amino acid sequence: CASSLLQGAYIGYTF.